The source of this T cell receptor (beta chain) is a study of cytomegalovirus exposure and HLA in healthy donors (dated by TCRdb to 2016 to 2017). A note on the overall study: An earlier analysis of several hundred of the donors reported about 260 Gb of sequence data and roughly 120 million unique TCR beta sequences obtained from around 170 million T cells. An early release covering just under 650 HLA-typed donors comprised approximately 290 gigabases of sequencing data and tens of millions of unique TCR sequences. Among the roughly 400 genotyped donors, approximately 76% belonged to the genetic ancestry cluster associated with self-reported Caucasian donors. The study aimed to test whether cataloging public T cell receptors could reveal signatures of past pathogen exposure. The study profiled the T cell repertoires of about 640 subjects by immunosequencing and related them to cytomegalovirus serostatus. Along with the roughly 700-subject first cohort, a separate validation cohort of more than 90 different subjects was used. The study combined high-throughput TCR immunosequencing, statistical association of individual TCRs with disease status, and machine learning to predict cytomegalovirus infection status. In a later analysis, previously published TCR beta repertoires from more than 500 donors were re-analyzed and high-resolution HLA genotyping was added so that TCR occurrence patterns could be studied. Rather than using new phenotypic data, the later analysis identified candidate immune exposures from TCR beta sequences and from how often those sequences occurred across donors. An earlier analysis of 587 of the donors used high-throughput TCR beta sequencing to judge whether each TCR beta V gene segment behaved as functional or pseudogenic. Donor age, sex, ethnicity and CMV serostatus were collected together with the repertoire data. In a later genetic analysis, genome-wide SNP genotypes for about 55% of the roughly 670 donors were used, and that subset was treated as a discovery cohort. All discovery cohort repertoires had been generated using a single sequencing platform. HLA typing covered class I and class II loci at four-digit resolution. The number of typed donors differed by locus: about 620-630 for A, B, C, DRB1 and DQB1; 522 for DQA1; about 600 for DPA1; and some 450 for DPB1. Five DR-DQ haplotypes were treated as single units for association and clustering because of strong linkage in the cohort. Among several hundred genotyped donors of the cohort, an average of around 220,000 unique TCR beta nucleotide sequences was sequenced per donor, of which roughly 17% were non-productive. The study at large found these results: An earlier analysis of roughly 570 of the donors showed that most TCR beta V segments appeared in productive rearrangements either about 90% or about 30% of the time, which broadly matched IMGT annotations. The only immune exposure information available for the cohort was CMV serostatus. Assigning TCR associations to individual alleles was difficult when HLA alleles, especially DR and DQ, strongly co-occurred. According to a later genetic analysis, donors in an Asian-associated ancestry cluster had fewer N-insertions in productive TCRs than the roughly 700-donor mean. A few of the identified cytomegalovirus-associated TCR beta chains were confirmed in vitro to be specific for cytomegalovirus antigens. While some public TCRs were present in many individuals, most TCR sequences turned up only very rarely across donors. Because HLA typing was missing for some donors at each locus, association tests included only the typed subset. The earlier analysis of a few hundred of the donors excluded over 15 rarely observed V segments, including chromosome 9 orphons, because counts were too low. In both the original and validation cohorts, the classifier was reported to diagnose cytomegalovirus status with high specificity and sensitivity. In a later analysis, 16,951 TCR beta sequences were associated with specific HLA alleles at a false discovery rate of 0.05. The study listed 150 to 200 TCR beta chains as associated with cytomegalovirus. A later analysis reported that several top co-occurrence clusters appeared linked to parvovirus B19, influenza, CMV and Epstein-Barr virus. In this cohort, only TCR beta chains were sequenced, and detectable features were limited by the absence of alpha or paired-chain data. In a later analysis, most CMV-associated TCR beta chains were found to appear HLA-restricted, with HLA associations seemingly driven largely by CMV exposure. In a later analysis, TCR association rates were found to vary across HLA loci, with the most associated TCRs seen for DRB1 alleles and the fewest for HLA-C alleles. In a later genetic analysis, a missense DCLRE1C variant was associated with V-gene and J-gene trimming of TCR beta chains, and the association was replicated in an independent cohort. A further reported finding was that TCR beta sequences accurately predicted the HLA-A and HLA-B alleles for most subjects in the first cohort. Correlated functional status among segregating V segments might reflect linkage disequilibrium, but an unknown experimental factor could not be ruled out. It was suggested by the authors that the approach could potentially be generalized to other disease states and immunological phenotypes. A group of highly shared sequence variants was considered likely to be a technical artifact of the sequencing pipeline. Presence/absence analyses assumed roughly uniform sequencing depth across donors, an assumption that may not hold. Some IMGT-functional V segments, including TRBV6-2 and TRBV6-3, could not be told apart with the 87-base-pair reads, so those segments were excluded. A later analysis found that HLA-associated TCR beta chains were more clonally expanded and had lower generation probabilities than equally common non-associated chains.

A few counts support this clone. Its antigen is not yet known. Per-base quality was not reported, and no clone a single base away is much larger than it. Spanning cysteine to phenylalanine, the CDR3 consists of 11 amino acids. The sequence is cut down to CDR3 DNA, 33 bases in frame from base 1. CDR1 is given as MNHNY and CDR2 as SVGAGI, both from the germline V gene (reference sequence). Deletion took 6 bases off V and 4 bases off J, with a span of 7 bases between the germline ends. In total, approximately 690 healthy bone marrow donors made up the cohort. All cohort members were sampled while nominally healthy, although unrecorded immune exposures were likely present. The donor tested CMV seronegative and was one of the 352 seronegative cohort members. A peripheral blood sample was collected from each donor, and TCR beta sequencing was performed on peripheral blood mononuclear cells. Genomic DNA extraction from the blood cell samples was performed with the Qiagen DNeasy Blood Extraction Kit.

Libraries were prepared through the immunoSEQ multiplex PCR assay. For the multiplex PCR, a mixture combining 60 forward primers for TCR Vbeta segments and 13 reverse primers for TCR Jbeta segments was used. The CDR3 region of rearranged TCR beta genes was amplified from genomic DNA by a multiplex PCR assay. On the Illumina HiSeq System, the amplified TCR beta libraries were sequenced as 87-base-pair reads. In the source study's methods: In a later analysis, tens of millions of unique TCR beta chains were counted across the approximately 640 repertoires, and approximately 11 million of these chains were shared by at least two donors. To remove PCR and sequencing errors, raw reads were error-corrected and collapsed into unique sequences using a nearest-neighbor algorithm that merged closely related sequences. Alignment of CDR3 sequences to IMGT reference sequences was used to assign V, D and J gene segments. For a sequence to be retained, a match of at least six nucleotides was required to both a V gene segment and a J gene segment. Rearrangements were classified as productive when the CDR3 lacked stop codons and remained in frame with V and J, and all other rearrangements were classified as non-productive. CDR3 was defined according to IMGT convention as the region running from the second conserved V-encoded cysteine to the conserved J-encoded phenylalanine. In an earlier analysis of approximately 500 of the donors, sequences lacking an unambiguous match to a single V gene segment were excluded. In an earlier analysis of several hundred of the donors, V segments were called functional above 56.7% productive rearrangements and were called segregating when the between-donor standard deviation exceeded 5%. A statistical classification framework was built to diagnose cytomegalovirus status from the catalog of TCR beta chain sequences. A later analysis assigned V and J genes by comparing TCR nucleotide sequences with IMGT/GENE-DB human TR gene sequences. The TCRdist pipeline was used in a later analysis to assign CDR3 sequences and most-parsimonious VDJ recombination scenarios. In a later analysis, every TCR beta chain was defined by the combination of its CDR3 amino acid sequence and its V-gene family, and reads without a unique V-gene family were dropped. A later analysis removed nearly 600 highly shared, low-generation-probability nucleotide sequences to deal with suspected cross-contamination and a sequencing artifact. A later analysis calculated a clonal expansion index for each public chain from normalized within-repertoire ranks of inferred template counts. In a later analysis, generation probabilities were computed with a VDJ recombination model fitted to out-of-frame rearrangements, and the resulting probabilities were checked against IGoR. In a later analysis, hypergeometric tests were used to score TCR-TCR, TCR-HLA and TCR-CMV co-occurrence, with a repertoire-size bias correction applied to TCR pairs. To estimate false discovery rates, a later analysis permuted the HLA or CMV assignments 20 times. A later analysis grouped co-occurring TCRs with DBSCAN, adding TCRdist sequence similarity when clustering within HLA-allele-positive subsets. Co-occurrence clustering excluded repertoires with fewer than 30,000 or more than 120,000 public chains, plus five with anomalous nucleotide sharing. In TCRdb, the immuneACCESS table is reduced to in-frame sequences with V and J assigned. These tables do not hold every clone; where another copy was compared, an unresolved V gene accounts for under half, and the others remain unexplained. That table gives V, J and clone size, and the DNA gave D and trimming. For this sample there are about 93,000 clones; just under 80% appear just once. Clones ranked in the top ten supply 7.3% of the sample.

Source material: PBMCs. The receptor comes from a young man in good health and CMV-seronegative. The sequence links TRBV6-6 to TRBJ2-7, with the identity of the D gene unclear. The CDR3 region: CASSRSYEQYF. The DNA sequence is as follows: TGTGCCAGCAGCCGGTCTTACGAGCAGTACTTC.